The clone carrying this T cell receptor (beta chain) came up many times. Germline V CDR1 and CDR2: SGHTA, FQGNSA. The V segment lost 6 bases and the J segment 2 bases; nucleotides outside the gene matches: 13. The CDR3 has 19 amino acids. This sample is drawn from a study of human T cells and chemical hapten exposure. Study background: DPC (0.01%) was patch tested on the upper back and read at 6 days. TCR yields per sample varied, mainly owing to small pooled library volume differences.

As to time point: patch test 2, 6 weeks after DPC sensitization. Indicated treatment: therapeutic diphenylcyclopropenone sensitization with weekly scalp DPC. As processed by the authors: There were a median of roughly 100,000 TCRs per sample, with a range from about 23,224 to 750,000. In TCRdb, the RACE reads were re-called with MiXCR into one record per CDR3 protein. The V and J calls and clone size are TCRdb's, not the authors'. In the table there are just over 40,000 distinct CDR3 sequences, around 3% of which are singletons. The specimen was whole blood, collected in connection with sensitization to the hapten diphenylcyclopropenone (DPC). The J gene is TRBJ2-1, the V gene TRBV7-2, with 13 bases identical to TRBD2. The clonotype was recovered from a man aged 40-50 years with alopecia areata. Some clones in this sample may be carry-over from other donors' samples. The DNA for the CDR3 is TGTGCCAGCAGACCGCAGAGGACTAGCGGGAGTAGGACCTACAATGAGCAGTTCTTC. This translates into CASRPQRTSGSRTYNEQFF.